The clone carrying this T cell receptor beta chain came up a few times. What it recognizes is unknown. The CDR3 runs to 15 residues. V lost 4 bases, J lost 4 bases, and 16 bases lay in between. CDR1 and CDR2 (germline): MNHGY, SAAAGT. The sample originates from a study of T cell repertoires in cytomegalovirus infection. Overall study context: Matching HLA type, along with CMV infection, was indicated by public TCR beta signatures.

TCRdb independently ran MiXCR on the reads; one entry per CDR3 protein. This sample yields hundreds of thousands of distinct CDR3 sequences, of which 33% are seen a single time; 17% belongs to the top ten. Broader study findings: CMV-specific TCR beta clonotypes restricted by HLA-C dominated the ex vivo response.

The chain recombines TRBV6-8 with TRBJ1-2, with D unresolved. The receptor was isolated from a human donor in good health (CMV status not recorded). Some clones in this sample may be carry-over from other donors' samples. This material consisted of cultured PBMCs, taken from culture after CMV antigen stimulation. DNA of the CDR3: TGTGCCAGCAGTTCCCTCTTTAGGGTGGGCTATGGCTACACCTTC. The encoded protein is CASSSLFRVGYGYTF.